The 19 T cell receptor beta chains presented below share a single source sample, sequenced in a study of shared clonotypes between healthy human individuals. Using immunoSEQ multiplex PCR, the repertoire was profiled, and TCRdb retains in-frame clones only, with some absent. Here the sample spans approximately 530,000 clones, about 96% being singletons. Sample: naive CD4+ T cells sorted from blood. Subset: CD45RA+ positively selected. These receptors all stem from a woman aged 25 to 39 in good health.

The gene calls are TRBV29-1 and TRBJ2-7; TRBD1 matches at 10 bases. CDR1 and CDR2 (germline): SQVTM, ANQGSEA. V lost 0 bases and J lost 1; bases outside the gene matches: 6. This CDR3 is 16 amino acids long. Here the CDR3 reads CSVEDGDRGRSYEQYF. CDR3 sequence (DNA): TGCAGCGTTGAAGATGGGGACAGGGGACGATCCTACGAGCAGTACTTC.

The rearrangement links TRBV9 to TRBJ2-1, with 7 bases that match TRBD2. V lost 0 bases, J lost 12 bases, and 9 bases stayed unmatched. This CDR3 contains 14 residues. Germline CDR1 and CDR2: SGDLS and YYNGEE. In DNA, the CDR3 is TGTGCCAGCAGCGTAGCCCCGGGAGGTACAGCGCAGTTCTTC. Its translation is CASSVAPGGTAQFF.

The chain joins TRBV29-1 to TRBJ1-2, with D unclear. The CDR3 extends over 12 amino acids. V shed 0 bases and J shed 7 bases, with 9 bases lying between them. Germline CDR1 SQVTM, CDR2 ANQGSEA. CDR3 sequence (DNA): TGCAGCGTTGAAGAGGGTCGTTCTGGCTACACCTTC. It yields the protein CSVEEGRSGYTF.

The V call is TRBV10-3, the J call TRBJ2-7; no clear D gene. CDR3 size: 15 residues. In germline, CDR1 is ENHRY, CDR2 SYGVKD. The V end lost 0 bases, the J end lost 1 base, and 10 bases lay between the germline ends. The CDR3 region is CAISESAFGSYEQYF. The CDR3 DNA reads TGTGCCATCAGTGAGTCGGCTTTCGGGTCCTACGAGCAGTACTTC.

The CDR3 reads CASTTLGTGGHEQYF. In nucleotides, the CDR3 is TGTGCCAGCACAACATTGGGGACAGGGGGGCACGAGCAGTACTTC. This chain uses TRBV6-5 with TRBJ2-5; 11 bases are shared with TRBD1. Near its end, the DNA agrees better with TRBJ2-7, so the J call may be wrong. The CDR3 is 15 amino acids. CDR1 and CDR2 (germline): MNHEY, SVGAGI.

The chain couples TRBV2 to TRBJ2-6; D is unresolved. CDR3 length: 17 amino acids. Trimming left V 2 bases short and J 3 bases short, with 14 bases between. CDR1 is SNHLY and CDR2 is FYNNEI in the germline V gene. The chain's CDR3 is CASSESRRSSGANVLTF. The DNA for the CDR3 is TGTGCCAGCAGTGAATCACGACGGTCCAGTGGGGCCAACGTCCTGACTTTC.

This sequence joins TRBV6-6 and TRBJ1-6, with D unresolved. The CDR3 runs 11 residues. Germline CDR1 and CDR2: MNHNY and SVGAGI (reference sequence). V dropped 7 bases and J dropped 8 bases, with 6 bases sitting between them. This CDR3 reads CASKEDSPLHF. Here the CDR3 DNA reads TGTGCCAGCAAGGAGGATTCACCCCTCCACTTT.

V is TRBV5-8 and J is TRBJ2-3, with TRBD1 matching 9 bases. J gave up 2 bases and V 4 bases, and 5 bases lay outside the gene matches. Per the germline V gene, CDR1 is SGHTS and CDR2 is YDEGEE. The CDR3 is 15 amino acids. The CDR3 protein is CASSVGQGITDTQYF. The CDR3 region has the DNA TGTGCCAGCAGCGTGGGACAGGGTATCACAGATACGCAGTATTTT.

The CDR3 is CASSPKAPYEQYF. The CDR3 DNA reads as TGTGCCAGCAGCCCTAAGGCGCCGTACGAGCAGTACTTC. This chain links TRBV2 with TRBJ2-7; no reliable D call. CDR1 SNHLY and CDR2 FYNNEI come from the germline V gene. V lost 6 bases to trimming and J lost 4 bases, with 13 bases between them. This CDR3 contains 13 residues.

The chain uses TRBV5-1 and TRBJ2-5; unclear D gene. From germline, CDR1 is SGHRS and CDR2 YFSETQ. The CDR3 spans 11 residues. V lost 4 bases and J 3 bases, leaving 4 bases between the germline ends. CDR3 nucleotide sequence: TGCGCCAGCAGCGACGAAGAGACCCAGTACTTC. Its translation: CASSDEETQYF.

This clone has just a few counts. V and J are TRBV6-4 and TRBJ1-2; D ambiguous. There are 14 residues in the CDR3. Germline V gene lookup returns CDR1 MRHNA and CDR2 SNTAGT. Trimming shortened V by 5 bases and J by 8 bases, and 18 bases separated the two germline ends. This CDR3 is CASSPELTAAGYTF. CDR3 DNA: TGTGCCAGCAGTCCGGAGCTCACGGCGGCCGGCTACACCTTC.

The V and J genes are TRBV5-1 and TRBJ2-7; 7 bases align to TRBD1. Germline CDR1 and CDR2: SGHRS and YFSETQ. After removal of 2 bases from V and 2 bases from J, the junction contained 4 bases not matched to a gene. The CDR3 is 14 amino acids. This chain's CDR3 is CASSFGDRTYEQYF. The CDR3 coding sequence is TGCGCCAGCAGCTTTGGGGACAGAACCTACGAGCAGTACTTC.

The chain recombines TRBV27 with TRBJ2-7, with D possibly matching TRBD1 (6 bases). The germline V gene has CDR1 MNHEY and CDR2 SMNVEV (reference sequence). Trimming took 0 bases from V and 6 from J, leaving 18 bases between them. The CDR3 is 16 amino acids. The CDR3 sequence: CASSLSNQGTRGEQYF. The CDR3 bases are TGTGCCAGCAGTTTATCTAACCAGGGGACAAGAGGCGAGCAGTACTTC.

The genes are TRBV7-3 and TRBJ2-2; D is undetermined. The CDR3 consists of 13 residues. Germline assignment: CDR1 SGHTA and CDR2 FQGTGA. V shed 2 bases and J shed 1 base, with 2 bases lying between them. CDR3 loop: CASSLGNTGELFF. In DNA, the CDR3 is TGTGCCAGCAGCTTAGGGAACACCGGGGAGCTGTTTTTT. The whole variable domain, filled in from reference TRBV7-3 and TRBJ2-2, reads GAGVSQTPSNKVTEKGKYVELRCDPISGHTALYWYRQSLGQGPEFLIYFQGTGAADDSGLPNDRFFAVRPEGSVSTLKIQRTERGDSAVYLCASSLGNTGELFFGEGSRLTVL.

The genes are TRBV19 and TRBJ1-2; D is unresolved. V lost 0 bases, J lost 7 bases, and 9 bases lay in between. The CDR3 runs to 13 residues. The germline gives CDR1 LNHDA, CDR2 SQIVND (reference sequence). The CDR3 sequence: CASSIDGQTGYTF. The CDR3, as DNA: TGTGCCAGTAGTATAGATGGCCAGACTGGCTACACCTTC.

This clone is a singleton in its sample. The V gene is TRBV19, the J gene TRBJ1-2, with 8 bases that match TRBD1. V dropped 0 bases and J dropped 4; count of bases not matched to a gene: 4. CDR3 size: 15 residues. Germline lookup yields CDR1 LNHDA and CDR2 SQIVND (reference sequence). Here the CDR3 DNA reads TGTGCCAGTAGTATAGACGGACAGGGCGTCTATGGCTACACCTTC. It yields the protein CASSIDGQGVYGYTF. Drawing the rest from reference TRBV19 and TRBJ1-2, the complete variable domain is DGGITQSPKYLFRKEGQNVTLSCEQNLNHDAMYWYRQDPGQGLRLIYYSQIVNDFQKGDIAEGYSVSREKKESFPLTVTSAQKNPTAFYLCASSIDGQGVYGYTFGSGTRLTVV.

This clone was found once. The rearrangement joins TRBV18 to TRBJ2-7; 7 bases are shared with TRBD2. The CDR3 is 13 residues long. Trimming at V came to 3 bases and at J to 6 bases, leaving 5 bases not matched to a gene. Looked up from germline, CDR1 is KGHSH and CDR2 is LQKENI. The CDR3 here is CASSPAAGREQYF. CDR3 nucleotides: TGTGCCAGCTCACCGGCAGCGGGACGCGAGCAGTACTTC.

V and J are TRBV5-1 and TRBJ2-7; 9 positions match TRBD1. Trimming at V came to 0 bases and at J to 2 bases, leaving 6 bases not matched to a gene. Per the germline V gene, CDR1 is SGHRS and CDR2 is YFSETQ. This CDR3 contains 16 residues. The CDR3: CASSLVSGTGTYEQYF. CDR3 coding DNA: TGCGCCAGCAGCTTGGTTTCCGGGACAGGGACCTACGAGCAGTACTTC. Complete variable domain (other parts from reference TRBV5-1 and TRBJ2-7): KAGVTQTPRYLIKTRGQQVTLSCSPISGHRSVSWYQQTPGQGLQFLFEYFSETQRNKGNFPGRFSGRQFSNSRSEMNVSTLELGDSALYLCASSLVSGTGTYEQYFGPGTRLTVT.

Only one count was recorded for this clone. The chain recombines TRBV27 with TRBJ1-2, with no clear D. The germline V gene has CDR1 MNHEY and CDR2 SMNVEV (reference sequence). This CDR3 comprises 15 residues. V lost 2 bases, J lost 0 bases, and 10 bases lay in between. The CDR3, as DNA: TGTGCCAGCAGTTTACGCGACAACCCTAACTATGGCTACACCTTC. It codes for CASSLRDNPNYGYTF.